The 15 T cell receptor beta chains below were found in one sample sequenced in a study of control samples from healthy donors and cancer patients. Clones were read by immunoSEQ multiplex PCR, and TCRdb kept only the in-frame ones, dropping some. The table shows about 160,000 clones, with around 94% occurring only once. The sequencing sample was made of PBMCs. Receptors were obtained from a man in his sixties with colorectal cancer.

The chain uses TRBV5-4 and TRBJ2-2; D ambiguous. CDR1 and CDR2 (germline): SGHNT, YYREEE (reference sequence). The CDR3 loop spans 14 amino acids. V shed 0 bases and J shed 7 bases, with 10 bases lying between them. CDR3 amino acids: CASSLETGIGELFF. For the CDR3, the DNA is TGTGCCAGCAGCTTGGAGACGGGCATCGGGGAGCTGTTTTTT.

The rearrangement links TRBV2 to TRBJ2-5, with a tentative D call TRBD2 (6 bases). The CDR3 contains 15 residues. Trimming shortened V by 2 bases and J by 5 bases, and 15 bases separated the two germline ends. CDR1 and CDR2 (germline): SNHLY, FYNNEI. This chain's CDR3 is CASSESPGVGETQYF. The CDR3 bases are TGTGCCAGCAGTGAATCCCCGGGGGTTGGGGAGACCCAGTACTTC.

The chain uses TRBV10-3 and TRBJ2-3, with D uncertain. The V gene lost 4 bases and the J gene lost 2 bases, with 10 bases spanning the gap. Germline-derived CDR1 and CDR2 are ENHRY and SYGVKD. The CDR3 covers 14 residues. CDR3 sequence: CAISVYHPTDTQYF. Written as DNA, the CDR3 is TGTGCCATCAGTGTCTACCATCCCACAGATACGCAGTATTTT.

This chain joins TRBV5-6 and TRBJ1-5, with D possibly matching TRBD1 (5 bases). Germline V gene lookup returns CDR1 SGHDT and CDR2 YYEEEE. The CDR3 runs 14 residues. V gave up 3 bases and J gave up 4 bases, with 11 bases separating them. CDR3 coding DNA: TGTGCCAGCAGCTACCGGGACCCGAATCAGCCCCAGCATTTT. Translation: CASSYRDPNQPQHF.

The CDR3, as DNA: TGTGCCAGCAGCCTTGGACTCACCGGGGGTGAAGCTTTCTTT. This translates into CASSLGLTGGEAFF. The chain has TRBV7-2 and TRBJ1-1, with D possibly matching TRBD1 (5 bases). The CDR3 covers 14 residues. V lost 5 bases to trimming and J lost 7 bases, with 17 bases between them. In germline, CDR1 is SGHTA, CDR2 FQGNSA.

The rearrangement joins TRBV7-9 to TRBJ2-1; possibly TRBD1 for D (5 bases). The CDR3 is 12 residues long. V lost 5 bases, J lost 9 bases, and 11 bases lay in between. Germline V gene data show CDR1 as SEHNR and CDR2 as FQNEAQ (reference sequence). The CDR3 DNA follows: TGTGCCAGCAGCAGACCAGGGTTTGAGCAGTTCTTC. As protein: CASSRPGFEQFF.

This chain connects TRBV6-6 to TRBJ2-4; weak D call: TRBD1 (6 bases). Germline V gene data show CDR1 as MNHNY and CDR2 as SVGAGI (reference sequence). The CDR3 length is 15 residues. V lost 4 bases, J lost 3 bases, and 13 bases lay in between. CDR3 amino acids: CASSSGATGKNIQYF. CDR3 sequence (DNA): TGTGCCAGCAGTTCCGGGGCGACAGGCAAAAACATTCAGTACTTC.

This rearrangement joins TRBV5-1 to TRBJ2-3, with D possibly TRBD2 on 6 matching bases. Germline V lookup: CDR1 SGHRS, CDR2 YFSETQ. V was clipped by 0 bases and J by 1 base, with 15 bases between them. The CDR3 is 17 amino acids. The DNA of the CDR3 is TGCGCCAGCAGCTTGGTACAGACCGGGAGTGGCACAGATACGCAGTATTTT. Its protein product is CASSLVQTGSGTDTQYF.

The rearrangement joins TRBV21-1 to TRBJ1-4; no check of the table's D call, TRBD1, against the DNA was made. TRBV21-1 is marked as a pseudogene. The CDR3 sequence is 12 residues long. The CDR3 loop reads CASRQGGEKLFF. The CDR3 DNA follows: TGTGCCAGCCGACAGGGCGGTGAAAAACTGTTTTTT.

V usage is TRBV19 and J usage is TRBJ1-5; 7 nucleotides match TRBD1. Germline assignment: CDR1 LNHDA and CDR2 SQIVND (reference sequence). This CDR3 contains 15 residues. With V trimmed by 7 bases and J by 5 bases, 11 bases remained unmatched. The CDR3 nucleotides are TGTGCCAGTACTACGAGACAGGGAGGAGATCAGCCCCAGCATTTT. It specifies CASTTRQGGDQPQHF.

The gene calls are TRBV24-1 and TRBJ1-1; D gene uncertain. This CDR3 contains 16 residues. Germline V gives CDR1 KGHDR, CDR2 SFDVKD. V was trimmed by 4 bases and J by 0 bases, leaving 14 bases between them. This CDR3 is CATSEPRRGLNTEAFF. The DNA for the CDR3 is TGTGCCACCAGTGAGCCTAGACGCGGACTGAACACTGAAGCTTTCTTT.

CDR3: CASSYEGEGISYEQYF. The CDR3 region has the DNA TGTGCCAGCAGTTACGAGGGGGAAGGCATTAGCTACGAGCAGTACTTC. This chain connects TRBV6-5 to TRBJ2-7, with a weak D call TRBD1 (6 bases). The CDR3 totals 16 residues. With 2 bases removed from V and 3 bases from J, the gap between germline ends came to 17 bases. In germline, CDR1 is MNHEY, CDR2 SVGAGI.

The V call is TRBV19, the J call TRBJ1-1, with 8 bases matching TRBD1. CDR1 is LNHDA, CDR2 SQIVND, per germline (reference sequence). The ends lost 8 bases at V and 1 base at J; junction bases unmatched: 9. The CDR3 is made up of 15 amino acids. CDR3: CASWGTGRSNTEAFF. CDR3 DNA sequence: TGTGCCAGTTGGGGGACAGGACGATCGAACACTGAAGCTTTCTTT.

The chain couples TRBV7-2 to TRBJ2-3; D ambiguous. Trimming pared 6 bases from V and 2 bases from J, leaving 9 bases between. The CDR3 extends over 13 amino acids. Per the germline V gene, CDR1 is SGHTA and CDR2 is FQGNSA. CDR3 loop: CASSWRLTDTQYF. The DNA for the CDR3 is TGTGCCAGCAGTTGGAGACTCACAGATACGCAGTATTTT.

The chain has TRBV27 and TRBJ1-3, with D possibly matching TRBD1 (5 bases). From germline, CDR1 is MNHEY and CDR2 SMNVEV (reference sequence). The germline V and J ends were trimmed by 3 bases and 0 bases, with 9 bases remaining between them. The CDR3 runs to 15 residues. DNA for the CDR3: TGTGCCAGCAGTTTCACGGGGGTCTCTGGAAACACCATATATTTT. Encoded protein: CASSFTGVSGNTIYF.